The following is a TCR beta chain sequence with its context. What it binds is not known. The record originates from a study of T cells in localized non-small cell lung cancer. Study-level results: Maximal T cell clonality occurred in uninvolved adjacent lung, with tumor ranking below it.

Germline trimming cut 5 bases from V and 3 bases from J; bases unmatched to any gene: 14. CDR1 and CDR2 from the germline V gene are SGHAT and FQDESV (reference sequence). The length of the CDR3 is 18 residues. Repertoires were generated with immunoSEQ multiplex PCR, while TCRdb's copy carries only in-frame clones and drops some. Found here are some 27,000 clones, approximately 90% of them singletons; the top ten hold less than 3.5%. The TCR was taken from a woman between 18 and 55 years old with stage I lung adenocarcinoma. The sequences come from peripheral blood, collected before any cancer treatment. The chain links TRBV11-1 to TRBJ2-1, with TRBD2 matching over 9 bases. CDR3 sequence (DNA): TGTGCCAGCAGCCTACGTAGCGGGAGATGGGGTTTCTACAATGAGCAGTTCTTC. This gives the protein CASSLRSGRWGFYNEQFF.